This T cell receptor beta chain was recovered during a study of cytomegalovirus exposure and HLA in healthy donors. Study-level points and caveats: Evidence from a later analysis indicated that most CMV-associated TCR beta chains looked HLA-restricted. The study dropped some indistinguishable V segments, TRBV6-2 and TRBV6-3 among them. TCR beta sequences reportedly predicted the HLA-A and HLA-B alleles of most subjects accurately. Overall, approximately 180 TCR beta chains were annotated as cytomegalovirus-associated.

This clone was counted only a few times. Its antigen is not known. Vbeta (60) and Jbeta (13) primers were used in the PCR. Clones were read by immunoSEQ multiplex PCR, and TCRdb kept only the in-frame ones, dropping some. The profile shows just under 250,000 clones, about 81% of them singletons. CDR1 is DFQATT, CDR2 SNEGSKA, per germline (reference sequence). J lost 9 bases, V lost 3 bases, and 4 bases had no gene match. The CDR3 totals 11 residues. Sequencing input: PBMCs. This sequence joins TRBV20-1 and TRBJ2-7; 8 nucleotides agree with TRBD1. The sequence came from a woman in her forties in good health and CMV-seropositive. DNA of the CDR3: TGCAGTGCTAGGAGACAGGGGTCGCAGTACTTC. Encoded protein: CSARRQGSQYF.